This TCR beta chain was recorded in a study of CD4 T cells in relation to SARS-CoV-2 and coronaviruses. Germline lookup yields CDR1 MNHNS and CDR2 SASEGT. The CDR3 extends over 17 amino acids. Trimming took 4 bases from V and 6 from J; bases not matched to a gene: 16. Profiled with immunoSEQ multiplex PCR; TCRdb holds only in-frame clones, not every one. This table has some 21,000 clones, more than 65% appearing once. Unexposed donor CD4+ T cells date from 2011-2018, before the COVID-19 pandemic. The cells were cultured for around ten days before CD4+ T cells were isolated. As regards this clone: Its antigen is unidentified.

The chain combines TRBV6-1 with TRBJ2-7, with 9 bases fitting TRBD1. Sample: CD4+ T cells from PBMCs, cultured in vitro. The source is a human donor in good health. CDR3 sequence reads: CASSGRGTGTRYGEQYF. The CDR3 DNA reads TGTGCCAGCAGTGGGCGTGGGACAGGGACCCGCTATGGCGAGCAGTACTTC.